One and the same sample provided the 20 T cell receptor beta chains below, sequenced in a study of blood T cell repertoires in COVID-19. The data were produced by immunoSEQ multiplex PCR, yet TCRdb's version contains in-frame clones alone and is incomplete. The data hold around 97,000 clones, with 85% to 90% observed a single time. Sequenced material: peripheral blood. The source of these receptors is a human donor in a cohort sampled during active COVID-19.

The gene calls are TRBV27 and TRBJ2-3, with D unresolved. The CDR3 length is 13 residues. Deletions cut 2 bases from V and 2 bases from J, with 5 bases between. CDR1 and CDR2 from the germline V gene are MNHEY and SMNVEV (reference sequence). The CDR3 sequence is CASSLVVTDTQYF. The DNA for the CDR3 is TGTGCCAGCAGTTTAGTAGTCACAGATACGCAGTATTTT.

The chain links TRBV29-1 to TRBJ2-7; TRBD1 aligns across 11 bases. This CDR3 spans 13 amino acids. Germline CDR1 and CDR2: SQVTM and ANQGSEA. The ends lost 6 bases at V and 6 bases at J; junction bases unmatched: 7. The CDR3 here is CSVPGQGVVEQYF. In DNA, the CDR3 is TGCAGCGTCCCGGGACAGGGGGTAGTCGAGCAGTACTTC.

The V call is TRBV3-1 (or the pseudogene TRBV3-2), the J call TRBJ1-1, with D unresolved. Trimming shortened V by 4 bases and J by 3 bases, and 9 bases separated the two germline ends. The CDR3 has 13 residues. From germline, CDR1 is LGHDT and CDR2 YNNKEL (reference sequence). CDR3 coding DNA: TGTGCCAGCAGCCCGCACGGTTACACTGAAGCTTTCTTT. It specifies CASSPHGYTEAFF.

This chain uses TRBV6-6 with TRBJ2-1; 8 positions match TRBD1. This CDR3 is 15 amino acids long. V lost 4 bases, J lost 0 bases, and 2 bases stayed unmatched. The germline CDR1 and CDR2 sequences are MNHNY and SVGAGI (reference sequence). CDR3 amino acids: CASSSDRGSYNEQFF. CDR3 in DNA: TGTGCCAGCAGTTCCGACAGGGGCTCCTACAATGAGCAGTTCTTC.

The chain couples TRBV6-5 to TRBJ1-2; maybe TRBD1 (5 bases). Trimming shortened V by 2 bases and J by 4 bases, and 14 bases separated the two germline ends. From germline, CDR1 is MNHEY and CDR2 SVGAGI. This CDR3 comprises 15 residues. The CDR3 region has the DNA TGTGCCAGCAGTTACCGCGCGGGGCCACTCTATGGCTACACCTTC. Translating gives CASSYRAGPLYGYTF.

This sequence joins TRBV7-2 and TRBJ1-5; D possibly corresponds to TRBD1 (5 bases). This CDR3 spans 13 amino acids. V dropped 4 bases and J dropped 4 bases, with 8 bases sitting between them. Germline loops: CDR1 SGHTA, CDR2 FQGNSA. The DNA of the CDR3 is TGTGCCAGCAGCTATCCAGGGAATCAGCCCCAGCATTTT. It codes for CASSYPGNQPQHF.

This sequence joins TRBV27 and TRBJ2-1; 14 bases align to TRBD2. The CDR3 runs to 15 residues. CDR1 MNHEY and CDR2 SMNVEV come from the germline V gene (reference sequence). The trim removed 5 bases at V and 7 bases at J, leaving 4 bases unmatched. The chain's CDR3 is CASSPGLAGGNEQFF. In nucleotides, the CDR3 is TGTGCCAGCAGTCCCGGACTAGCGGGAGGAAATGAGCAGTTCTTC.

As DNA, the CDR3 is TGTGCCAGCAGTTGGGGGACAGGGATGGGATATGGCTACACCTTC. Protein: CASSWGTGMGYGYTF. V gene TRBV2 combines with J gene TRBJ1-2, with 9 positions matching TRBD1. This CDR3 is 15 amino acids long. Per germline, CDR1 SNHLY and CDR2 FYNNEI. J gave up 5 bases and V 5 bases, and 9 bases lay outside the gene matches.

This chain connects TRBV19 to TRBJ2-3, with 9 bases that match TRBD2. Per the germline V gene, CDR1 is LNHDA and CDR2 is SQIVND (reference sequence). With 0 bases clipped from V and 6 bases from J, the junction kept 10 bases outside the gene matches. CDR3 length equals 17 residues. CDR3 DNA: TGTGCCAGTAGTATAGATCGGGCTAGCGGGGCTAAGGATACGCAGTATTTT. It translates to CASSIDRASGAKDTQYF.

The chain couples TRBV7-9 to TRBJ1-2, with D possibly being TRBD1 (6 bases). The ends were cut back, 6 bases at V and 4 bases at J, with 21 bases in the middle. Germline CDR1 reads SEHNR; CDR2 reads FQNEAQ (reference sequence). This CDR3 spans 16 amino acids. CDR3 in amino acids: CASSRPPQGALYGYTF. The CDR3 DNA is TGTGCCAGCAGTAGGCCTCCACAGGGAGCCCTCTATGGCTACACCTTC.

The chain links TRBV5-1 to TRBJ2-1; TRBD2 aligns across 12 bases. The V gene's germline CDR1 is SGHRS and CDR2 YFSETQ. The CDR3 is 14 residues long. V gave up 2 bases and J gave up 7 bases; unmatched junction bases: 1. The CDR3 sequence: CASSFTSGRNEQFF. The CDR3 DNA reads as TGCGCCAGCAGCTTTACTAGCGGGAGGAATGAGCAGTTCTTC.

This rearrangement joins TRBV3-1 (or the pseudogene TRBV3-2) to TRBJ1-1, with D possibly TRBD1 on 5 matching bases. Looked up from germline, CDR1 is LGHDT and CDR2 is YNNKEL (reference sequence). The CDR3 is made up of 14 amino acids. V was trimmed by 4 bases and J by 5 bases, leaving 14 bases between them. In DNA form, the CDR3 reads TGTGCCAGCAGCCCCGGAAGCGGGGGAACTGAAGCTTTCTTT. This translates into CASSPGSGGTEAFF.

V and J are TRBV9 and TRBJ2-5; tentative D call: TRBD2 (7 bases). The CDR3 runs to 16 residues. CDR1 and CDR2 from the germline V gene are SGDLS and YYNGEE. V dropped 4 bases and J dropped 5 bases, with 21 bases sitting between them. This CDR3 is CASSTTMRGLGETQYF. CDR3 nucleotide sequence: TGTGCCAGCAGCACCACGATGCGGGGGCTGGGGGAGACCCAGTACTTC.

The chain links TRBV5-6 to TRBJ2-7, with TRBD1 matching 9 bases. Germline CDR1 and CDR2: SGHDT and YYEEEE. Trimming removed 1 base from V and 6 bases from J; junction bases left unmatched: 20. The CDR3 spans 19 residues. The CDR3 loop is CASSLMGQGLWLAGVEQYF. CDR3 nucleotide sequence: TGTGCCAGCAGCTTGATGGGACAGGGCCTTTGGCTAGCCGGGGTCGAGCAGTACTTC.

The chain has TRBV15 and TRBJ1-1, with TRBD1 matching over 7 bases. The germline V gene has CDR1 LNHNV and CDR2 YYDKDF (reference sequence). V lost 4 bases, J lost 11 bases, and 13 bases stayed unmatched. The length of the CDR3 is 14 residues. The chain's CDR3 is CATSIGQVPIGAFF. CDR3 DNA sequence: TGTGCCACCAGCATTGGACAGGTCCCCATAGGGGCTTTCTTT.

This sequence joins TRBV6-2 or TRBV6-3 and TRBJ2-3; TRBD2 matches 13 bases. The germline CDR1 and CDR2 sequences are MNHEY and SVGEGT. V was clipped by 0 bases and J by 6 bases; unmatched bases: 18. This CDR3 has 21 amino acids. In nucleotides, the CDR3 is TGTGCCAGCAGTTACTCGATTATTAGACTAGCGGGAGGACCATCCAGGGATACGCAGTATTTT. It yields the protein CASSYSIIRLAGGPSRDTQYF.

This chain uses TRBV2 with TRBJ1-2; unclear D gene. V lost 4 bases and J lost 2, with 8 bases in between. CDR1 and CDR2 (germline): SNHLY, FYNNEI. CDR3 length equals 13 residues. The CDR3 bases are TGTGCCAGCAGTGCCGTTTTCAACTATGGCTACACCTTC. It translates to CASSAVFNYGYTF.

This sequence joins TRBV19 and TRBJ2-1, with 7 bases lining up with TRBD1. The CDR3 has 15 amino acids. V trimming: 6 bases; J trimming: 8 bases; junction bases outside the gene matches: 13. Germline V lookup: CDR1 LNHDA, CDR2 SQIVND (reference sequence). This CDR3 reads CASSQSTGAWDEQFF. The CDR3 DNA reads TGTGCCAGTAGCCAATCCACAGGGGCCTGGGATGAGCAGTTCTTC.

J is TRBJ2-1 and V is TRBV7-3; 16 bases map to TRBD2. The V segment lost 5 bases and the J segment 8 bases; nucleotides outside the gene matches: 12. CDR1 SGHTA and CDR2 FQGTGA come from the germline V gene. CDR3 length equals 18 residues. The CDR3, as DNA: TGTGCCAGCAGCCCGGGACTAGCGGGAGGGCTTGGTTGGGATGAGCAGTTCTTC. Amino acids: CASSPGLAGGLGWDEQFF.

This chain uses TRBV5-6 with TRBJ2-7, with D perhaps matching TRBD2 (7 bases). Trimming cost V 3 bases and J 0 bases, with 19 bases left between them. CDR3 size: 17 residues. The germline CDR1 and CDR2 sequences are SGHDT and YYEEEE. In nucleotides, the CDR3 is TGTGCCAGCAGCTGGGGGCCGGGGCGGGGGAGCTCCTACGAGCAGTACTTC. As protein: CASSWGPGRGSSYEQYF.